A selection of T cell receptor beta chains follows, all from one sample in a study of cytomegalovirus exposure and HLA in healthy donors. The repertoire was sequenced with immunoSEQ multiplex PCR; TCRdb's copy has only in-frame clones and lacks some. The sample lists about 160,000 clones, roughly 72% occurring once. Sequencing input: PBMCs. The receptors originated from a man aged 40-50 years in good health and CMV-seropositive. The CDR3 runs from the conserved cysteine through the conserved F or W. Fields, in order: J gene, clone size, V gene, CDR3 protein. Expanded clones get a size class; other rows say once, few or many, or leave the size out.

TRBJ2-4,.,TRBV28,CASSPRQGTNIQYF
TRBJ1-1,.,TRBV9,CASSVDRVNTEAFF
TRBJ2-7,.,TRBV23-1,CASSQSDRGLGHSYEQYF
TRBJ2-1,.,TRBV4-3,CASSQDRFPDSLGNEQFF
TRBJ1-2,.,TRBV27,CASRRFGREDGYTF
.,.,TRBV10-3,CAITQGQIYEQYF
TRBJ1-5,.,TRBV15,CATSRVVLGSTGLNQPQHF
TRBJ2-3,.,TRBV9,CASSTLAGGADTQYF
TRBJ2-7,once,TRBV19,CASSMDSSTYEQYF
TRBJ1-6,.,TRBV19,CASSNGGGGSPLHF
TRBJ2-4,.,TRBV27,CASSLRQGRNIQYF
TRBJ2-1,.,TRBV5-6,CASSAILAEPYNEQFF
TRBJ1-4,.,TRBV4-3,CASSQDGEWTNEKLFF
TRBJ2-5,.,TRBV7-9,CASSRSTGEETQYF
TRBJ1-6,once,TRBV19,CARPSSYNSPLHF
TRBJ1-1,few,TRBV9,CASSVAAGMEDTEAFF
TRBJ1-5,.,TRBV15,CATSIVPGQGRSNQPQHF
TRBJ2-7,.,TRBV5-1,CASSFSGGYSYEQYF
TRBJ1-1,few,TRBV18,CASSPSLGDAFF
TRBJ1-5,.,TRBV4-1,CASSQGQGPYSNQPQHF
.,few,TRBV6-5,CASGGQGYEQYF
TRBJ2-2,.,TRBV12-5,CASGPGQGRTGELFF
TRBJ1-5,.,TRBV7-8,CANSVGREQPQHF
TRBJ1-6,.,TRBV2,CASGDREESPLHF
TRBJ2-2,.,TRBV27,CASSFSGTGIAGELFF
TRBJ2-7,once,TRBV2,CASSASWTGYEQYF
TRBJ1-2,.,TRBV29-1,CSVPRTGEGGYTF